A selection of T cell receptor beta chains follows, all from one sample in a study of control samples from healthy donors and cancer patients. Produced via immunoSEQ multiplex PCR; TCRdb's table is partial and in-frame only. The sample contains approximately 180,000 clones, about 91% of which appear only once. The material sequenced was blood. These receptors were taken from a woman in her thirties or forties in good health. CDR3s include the opening cysteine and the closing phenylalanine or tryptophan. Each record gives: V gene, D gene, J gene, clone size, CDR3 DNA, CDR3 protein. D genes are given only for firm matches. Clone size is shown for a subset of rows, as once, few, many or a class of expanded clone.

>TRBV5-4|.|TRBJ1-6|.
TGTGCCAGCAGCCAGGGGTCGAGAAATTCACCCCTCCACTTT
CASSQGSRNSPLHF
>TRBV2|.|TRBJ1-1|once
TGTGCCAGCAGTGAAGCCGAGCTGAACACTGAAGCTTTCTTT
CASSEAELNTEAFF
>TRBV11-2|.|TRBJ1-1|.
TGTGCCAGCAGCTTAAACAGGGTCACTGAAGCTTTCTTT
CASSLNRVTEAFF
>TRBV14|.|TRBJ2-4|.
TGTGCCAGCAGCCAAGACTGGCGTTTAAACATTCAGTACTTC
CASSQDWRLNIQYF
>TRBV5-5|.|TRBJ2-7|.
TGTGCCAGCAGCTTGGGGCCGCTGATGGACTACGAGCAGTACTTC
CASSLGPLMDYEQYF
>TRBV5-4|.|TRBJ1-1|.
TGTGCCAGCATGCCGCAGGGGAACACTGAAGCTTTCTTT
CASMPQGNTEAFF
>TRBV11-2|.|TRBJ1-5|.
TGTGCCAGCAGCCCCGGGCCGGGTCAGCCCCAGCATTTT
CASSPGPGQPQHF
>TRBV3-1/TRBV3-2|TRBD2|TRBJ2-7|.
TGTGCCAGCAGCCCCCGATGGGGGGGTCTGGGACTAGCGGGGGCAACGGACGAGCAGTACTTC
CASSPRWGGLGLAGATDEQYF
>TRBV9|TRBD1|TRBJ2-2|.
TGTGCCAGCAGCGTAAGAGGGGACAGGGGTATCGGGGAGCTGTTTTTT
CASSVRGDRGIGELFF
>TRBV7-3|.|TRBJ1-2|once
TGTGCCAGCAGCTCCGGTGGTTCTCAAAACTATGGCTACACCTTC
CASSSGGSQNYGYTF
>TRBV6-5|TRBD1|TRBJ1-3|once
TGTGCCAGCAGTCCAGGGGGCCGAGGAAACACCATATATTTT
CASSPGGRGNTIYF
>TRBV6-5|.|TRBJ2-6|.
TGTGCCAGCAGGGAGATGAGGGGGGCCAACGTCCTGACTTTC
CASREMRGANVLTF
>TRBV5-1|TRBD1|TRBJ2-7|.
TGCGCCAGCAGCCCACCCGAACAGGGGACCTACGAGCAGTACTTC
CASSPPEQGTYEQYF
>TRBV5-1|.|TRBJ2-3|.
TGCGCCAGCAGCTTGTCAGACGCAGGTCGTCCGGCGCAGTATTTT
CASSLSDAGRPAQYF
>TRBV19|.|TRBJ1-2|.
TGTGCCAGTACCCTTTGGGGAGGTTTCTATGGCTACACCTTC
CASTLWGGFYGYTF
>TRBV12-5|.|TRBJ2-7|.
TGTGCTAGTGGTTACTTTTCAGGGGTCGAGCAGTACTTC
CASGYFSGVEQYF
>TRBV11-2|.|TRBJ2-7|.
TGTGCCAGCAGCTTTTCGGGGGCCTTAGCGACCGAGCAGTACTTC
CASSFSGALATEQYF
>TRBV2|.|TRBJ1-2|few
TGTGCCAGCAGTGAAATGGGGGCGAGTGGCTACACCTTC
CASSEMGASGYTF
>TRBV7-9|TRBD2|TRBJ2-1|.
TGTGCCAGCAGCTTAGATCTAGCGGGGGCCATTTTAAACCGGGGGTTCTTC
CASSLDLAGAILNRGFF
>TRBV6-5|.|TRBJ2-3|.
TGTGCCAGCAGTTACTCGACACCTAGCACAGATACGCAGTATTTT
CASSYSTPSTDTQYF
>TRBV19|.|TRBJ1-5|.
TGTGCCAGTAGAGGAGGCTTCAATCAGCCCCAGCATTTT
CASRGGFNQPQHF
>TRBV25-1|.|TRBJ2-5|.
TGTGCCAGCAGTCTTGCTTTCCAAGAGACCCAGTACTTC
CASSLAFQETQYF
>TRBV21-1|.|TRBJ2-1|once
TGTGCCAGCAGCGACAGGACAAGCAATGAGCAGTTCTTC
CASSDRTSNEQFF
>TRBV7-8|.|TRBJ1-5|.
TGTGCCAGCAGCTTGACCCCAAAGGGTCAGCCCCAGCATTTT
CASSLTPKGQPQHF
>TRBV4-1|TRBD1|TRBJ1-2|.
TGCGCCAGCAGCCAAGACGCCCAGGGGGTTTATGGCTACACCTTC
CASSQDAQGVYGYTF
>TRBV9|TRBD2|TRBJ2-1|.
TGTGCCAGCAGTACGACTAGCAGCTATGAGCAGTTCTTC
CASSTTSSYEQFF
>TRBV2|.|TRBJ2-3|.
TGTGCCAGCAGTGAAGACCTTGCGGATACGCAGTATTTT
CASSEDLADTQYF
>TRBV28|.|TRBJ1-3|.
TGTGCCTCGGGGGGCTCTGGAAACACCATATATTTT
CASGGSGNTIYF
>TRBV7-9|.|TRBJ1-2|.
TGTGCCAGCAGCGCAGCCCCAATGGGTAACTATGGCTACACCTTC
CASSAAPMGNYGYTF
>TRBV15|.|TRBJ2-7|.
TGTGCCACCAGCAGAGATTTAGGTTCCGAGCAGTACTTC
CATSRDLGSEQYF
>TRBV29-1|.|TRBJ2-3|.
TGCAGCGTTTGGGACCCCTCTAGCACAGATACGCAGTATTTT
CSVWDPSSTDTQYF
>TRBV6-5|TRBD2|TRBJ2-7|.
TGTGCCAGCCTCCCCGGGACTAGCGGCACCTACGAGCAGTACTTC
CASLPGTSGTYEQYF
>TRBV6-5|.|TRBJ1-5|.
TGTGCCAGCAGGATGGATAGCAATCAGCCCCAGCATTTT
CASRMDSNQPQHF
>TRBV6-1|TRBD1|TRBJ1-5|.
TGTGCCAGCAGTGAAGGACAGGGGGTCAATCAGCCCCAGCATTTT
CASSEGQGVNQPQHF
>TRBV7-4|.|TRBJ2-5|.
TGTGCCAGCACCACTTTAACCCAGTACTTC
CASTTLTQYF
>TRBV19|.|TRBJ1-6|once
TGTGCCAGTAGTATTGGTCCGGGGGGCACGTCCTATAATTCACCCCTCCACTTT
CASSIGPGGTSYNSPLHF
>TRBV10-2|TRBD2|TRBJ2-1|.
TGCGCCACGCGACTAGCGGGGGGAGGGGGGAATGAGCAGTTCTTC
CATRLAGGGGNEQFF
>TRBV5-1|.|TRBJ1-3|.
TGCGCCAGCAGCTTGAGCGACTACTCTGGAAACACCATATATTTT
CASSLSDYSGNTIYF
>TRBV5-1|.|TRBJ1-1|.
TGCGCCAGCAGCTTGGATAGTCCCCCGGGGTTCTCGACGAACACTGAAGCTTTCTTT
CASSLDSPPGFSTNTEAFF